The clone carrying this T cell receptor (beta chain) occurred many times. This sample stems from a study of T cells in Graves' hyperthyroidism and ophthalmopathy. In making diagnoses, clinical symptoms, serum thyroxine and TRAb, thyroid ultrasound and orbital computed tomography were all used. The source material, RNA transcripts, was used to amplify TCR beta CDR3 regions. The HTBI primer set was used in a first-round RT-PCR of the TCR CDR3. TCRdb re-derived calls from the multiplex PCR reads in MiXCR, one entry per CDR3 protein. The sample has 250,000 to 300,000 distinct CDR3 sequences, roughly 15% seen once. The germline gives CDR1 DFQATT, CDR2 SNEGSKA (reference sequence). V gave up 4 bases and J gave up 8 bases; unmatched junction bases: 6. CDR3 length: 13 amino acids.

The rearrangement joins TRBV20-1 to TRBJ1-4; TRBD1 matches 8 bases. The sample taken for sequencing was blood. The clonotype was recovered from a woman in her forties with Graves' hyperthyroidism. The CDR3 coding sequence is TGCAGTGCTATCCGGGACAGGCCCGAAAAACTGTTTTTT. It yields the protein CSAIRDRPEKLFF.